The clone carrying this TCR beta chain showed up just once. Its antigen is still unknown. The source of the sample is a study of radiotherapy plus CTLA-4 blockade in lung cancer. Study findings and constraints: Once radiotherapy plus ipilimumab had been given, TCR clones derived from tumor expanded in blood.

Assay used: immunoSEQ multiplex PCR; TCRdb lists only in-frame clones, some missing. The table lists around 40,000 clones, approximately 70% of them singletons. This receptor was identified in a human donor with non-small cell lung cancer who had stable disease on radiotherapy plus ipilimumab. This specimen was peripheral blood, taken from a patient treated with radiotherapy plus ipilimumab.

This CDR3 is CATSRGEGARTNYGYTF. DNA of the CDR3: TGTGCCACCAGCAGAGGGGAGGGAGCTAGGACTAACTATGGCTACACCTTC. This chain uses TRBV15 with TRBJ1-2; unclear D gene. The CDR3 totals 17 residues. The germline V and J ends were trimmed by 1 base and 0 bases, with 15 bases remaining between them. Germline V gives CDR1 LNHNV, CDR2 YYDKDF (reference sequence).